This T cell receptor (beta chain) was identified during a study of cytomegalovirus exposure and HLA in healthy donors. General observations from the study: Reports indicate that TCR beta sequences accurately predicted the HLA-A and HLA-B alleles of most subjects. One variant, a missense change in DCLRE1C, was linked in a later analysis to TCR beta V- and J-gene trimming. Most TCR sequences were seen very rarely across donors, but some public TCRs occurred in many. Roughly even sequencing depth across donors was the assumption behind the presence/absence analyses.

The CDR3 loop spans 15 amino acids. Germline V gene data show CDR1 as SGHRS and CDR2 as YFSETQ. V lost 4 bases to trimming and J lost 1 base, with 11 bases between them. As concerns this clone: Antigen unknown.

Amplification used 60 Vbeta primers and 13 Jbeta primers. TCRdb's copy holds only in-frame clones and misses some; the assay was immunoSEQ multiplex PCR. The sample includes 180,000 or so clones, 9.5% of them seen just once. This receptor was obtained from a woman in her thirties in good health and CMV-seropositive. The sequencing input was PBMCs. The V and J genes are TRBV5-1 and TRBJ2-2, with a possible D match to TRBD2 (6 bases). CDR3 sequence: CASSLGLQNTGELFF. DNA for the CDR3: TGCGCCAGCAGCCTAGGACTACAGAACACCGGGGAGCTGTTTTTT.